Listed below are T cell receptor beta chains from one sample, sequenced in a study of cytomegalovirus exposure and HLA in healthy donors. Produced via immunoSEQ multiplex PCR; TCRdb's table is partial and in-frame only. This sample carries about 140,000 clones, around 80% of them seen once, and the ten largest clones take about 2.4%. Material: PBMCs. Receptors originate from a man aged 45-65 years in good health and CMV-seronegative. CDR3s include the opening cysteine and the closing phenylalanine or tryptophan. The order of the fields is V gene, J gene, clone size, D gene, CDR3 DNA, CDR3 protein. A D gene is named only where the DNA matches it firmly. Some rows mark clone size as missing; the rest say once, few, many or name a class of expanded clone.

TRBV7-2	TRBJ2-1	-	TRBD2	TGTGCCAGCAGCTTAGCCCGGACTAGCGGGAGTGTCCAGTTCTTC	CASSLARTSGSVQFF
TRBV7-2	TRBJ1-1	-	-	TGTGCCAGCAGCTTACAGAACACTGAAGCTTTCTTT	CASSLQNTEAFF
TRBV5-1	TRBJ2-3	-	-	TGCGCCAGCAGCAAATCAGGGGATAGCACAGATACGCAGTATTTT	CASSKSGDSTDTQYF
TRBV6-1	TRBJ1-1	few	-	TGTGCCAGCAGTGACCAGCCGGGAGGAGCTTTCTTT	CASSDQPGGAFF
TRBV30	TRBJ2-7	-	-	TGTGCCTGGAGTGTACGTAGTGGCGGGGAATACGAGCAGTACTTC	CAWSVRSGGEYEQYF
TRBV2	TRBJ2-4	-	-	TGTGCCAGCAGGAGCGGGTCCAATCCCCAGAACATTCAGTACTTC	CASRSGSNPQNIQYF
TRBV27	TRBJ2-2	-	-	TGTGCCAGCAGTTTATCAATCGGGACTAACACCGGGGAGCTGTTTTTT	CASSLSIGTNTGELFF
TRBV5-4	TRBJ1-2	-	TRBD1	TGTGCCAGCAGCTCACCTCAGGGGGATGGCTACACCTTC	CASSSPQGDGYTF
TRBV5-6	TRBJ1-2	-	TRBD1	TGTGCCAGCAGCTTGGTTGGACAGGGGGCCGGGGGCTACACCTTC	CASSLVGQGAGGYTF
TRBV29-1	TRBJ2-3	-	TRBD2	TGCAGCGTTGACTTGGCTAGCGGGGCAGATACGCAGTATTTT	CSVDLASGADTQYF
TRBV2	TRBJ2-7	-	TRBD1	TGTGCCAGCAGGTCGGGCCGGGACAGGGGGTTCTACGAGCAGTACTTC	CASRSGRDRGFYEQYF
TRBV5-6	TRBJ2-7	few	TRBD2	TGTGCCAGCAGCCCTAGACTAGCCGCGACCCACGAGCAGTACTTC	CASSPRLAATHEQYF
TRBV7-9	TRBJ2-5	-	-	TGTGCCAGCAGCCCCGGAGGCAGGGGTCAAGAGACCCAGTACTTC	CASSPGGRGQETQYF
TRBV9	TRBJ2-2	few	TRBD1	TGTGCCAGCAGCCCAGGGGGTTCCGGGGAGCTGTTTTTT	CASSPGGSGELFF
TRBV6-1	TRBJ1-2	-	-	TGTGCCAGCAGTGAAGTAGAGGGTTGGGGCTACACCTTC	CASSEVEGWGYTF
TRBV5-4	TRBJ2-7	-	TRBD1	TGTGCCAGCAGCTTTTATGGGACAGAGTCGTACTTC	CASSFYGTESYF
TRBV18	TRBJ1-2	-	-	TGTGCCAGCTCAGGGGGGGCGGAAGGCTACACCTTC	CASSGGAEGYTF
TRBV30	TRBJ2-1	-	-	TGTGCCTGGAGTGCTTCCGACAGATACAATGAGCAGTTCTTC	CAWSASDRYNEQFF
TRBV11-2	TRBJ2-1	-	TRBD2	TGTGCCAGCAGCCCTCGACTAGCGGGAGACGATGAGCAGTTCTTC	CASSPRLAGDDEQFF
TRBV27	TRBJ2-1	-	-	TGTGCCAGCAGTTCCAGACAGCCAGGGCAGGGCTACAATGAGCAGTTCTTC	CASSSRQPGQGYNEQFF
TRBV28	TRBJ1-2	few	-	TGTGCCAGCAGGCAACCAAGCAACTACTATGGCTACACCTTC	CASRQPSNYYGYTF
TRBV5-1	TRBJ1-4	-	-	TGCGCCAGCAGCTTGAGTCAGGGTGCGGAAAAACTGTTTTTT	CASSLSQGAEKLFF
TRBV2	TRBJ1-2	-	-	TGTGCCAGCAGTGAAGCGTCGGGGTCCCTCTATGGCTACACCTTC	CASSEASGSLYGYTF
TRBV11-1	TRBJ1-4	-	-	TGTGCCAGCAGCTTCGAACAGGGACACAATGAAAAACTGTTTTTT	CASSFEQGHNEKLFF
TRBV7-9	TRBJ2-1	-	TRBD1	TGTGCCAGCAGCTCGGGACAGGCGCCCTACAATGAGCAGTTCTTC	CASSSGQAPYNEQFF
TRBV6-1	TRBJ1-1	few	-	TGTGCCAGCAGGGCTGTTGCGGGAAACACTGAAGCTTTCTTT	CASRAVAGNTEAFF
TRBV6-1	TRBJ1-2	-	TRBD1	TGTGCCAGCAGGGGAAGACAGGGAGGAGACTATGGCTACACCTTC	CASRGRQGGDYGYTF
TRBV11-3	TRBJ2-3	-	-	TGTGCCAGCAGCTTTAGTGCCGAGCAAGATACGCAGTATTTT	CASSFSAEQDTQYF
TRBV5-1	TRBJ1-5	once	-	TGCGCCAGCAGCTTGGGGGGACAAAAAGGTCAGCCCCAGCATTTT	CASSLGGQKGQPQHF
TRBV19	TRBJ1-4	-	TRBD1	TGTGCCAGTAGTCCGACGAGGGCAGGGGGAACTAATGAAAAACTGTTTTTT	CASSPTRAGGTNEKLFF
TRBV4-2	TRBJ1-1	-	-	TGTGCCAGCAGCCATACGGTGAACACTGAAGCTTTCTTT	CASSHTVNTEAFF
TRBV9	TRBJ2-7	-	-	TGTGCCAGCAGCGTGGGTAGCGACTACGAGCAGTACTTC	CASSVGSDYEQYF